One T cell receptor beta chain is described in this entry. How the authors handled the data: From reference gene primer amplification, estimates of nucleated cell counts were derived. The table came from immunoSEQ multiplex PCR; TCRdb's copy has only in-frame clones and leaves some out. Clone size and the V and J calls come from that table; the DNA yielded D and trimming. Altogether 87,000 or so clones are present, around 87% being singletons, with the ten largest covering 2.5% to 3.5%. This specimen comes from a study of blood T cell repertoires in COVID-19. For the study at large: Acute and convalescent COVID-19 samples came from the United States, Italy and Spain. PBMCs, B-cell-depleted T cells, or T cells were the source of the cDNA or gDNA that made up the material.

V was trimmed by 1 base and J by 4 bases, leaving 16 bases between them. CDR3 length: 16 residues. Germline assignment: CDR1 MGHDK and CDR2 SYGVNS. The material sequenced was peripheral blood. The clonotype comes from a woman aged 45-65 years with active or convalescent COVID-19. The chain links TRBV25-1 to TRBJ1-1, with D perhaps matching TRBD1 (5 bases). CDR3 region: CASSELGGWGGTEAFF. In DNA form, the CDR3 reads TGTGCCAGCAGTGAATTGGGGGGATGGGGAGGCACTGAAGCTTTCTTT.